These T cell receptor beta chains were read from a single sample in a study. TCRdb called the 5' RACE reads again in MiXCR, with one record for every CDR3 protein. Among about 34,000 distinct CDR3 sequences listed, under 30% were seen once. Sequenced material: naive CD4+ T cells sorted from a lymph node. These receptor sequences come from a female donor with breast cancer. CDR3s include the opening cysteine and the closing phenylalanine or tryptophan. The D gene is left open where the match is weak. Where a row states a size, it is once, few, many or the class of an expanded clone; other rows omit it.

CASSSGRVLFF | TGTGCCAGCAGTTCGGGGAGGGTACTGTTTTTT | TRBJ1-4 | TRBV27 | NA | few
CASSAVSGRGRQYF | TGTGCCAGCAGTGCGGTTAGCGGGAGGGGTAGGCAGTATTTT | TRBJ2-3 | TRBV6-1 | TRBD2 | NA
CATTRGTSGMDEQFF | TGTGCCACCACCAGAGGGACTAGCGGGATGGATGAGCAGTTCTTC | TRBJ2-1 | TRBV15 | TRBD2 | NA
CASSLSGADTEAFF | TGCGCCAGCAGCTTGTCAGGGGCCGACACTGAAGCTTTCTTT | TRBJ1-1 | TRBV5-1 | NA | few
CAISYQHYEQYF | TGTGCCATCAGTTACCAACACTACGAGCAGTACTTC | TRBJ2-7 | TRBV10-3 | NA | few
CAWAKLDAGANVLTF | TGTGCCTGGGCCAAGTTGGACGCCGGGGCCAACGTCCTGACTTTC | TRBJ2-6 | TRBV30 | NA | NA
CASSGHAGSLAKNIQYF | TGTGCCAGCAGCGGACACGCAGGGTCCCTAGCCAAAAACATTCAGTACTTC | TRBJ2-4 | TRBV5-4 | NA | many
CSASGTGSYEQYF | TGCAGTGCTTCCGGGACAGGGTCCTACGAGCAGTACTTC | TRBJ2-7 | TRBV20-1 | TRBD1 | medium-sized
CASSQGNNYEQYF | TGTGCCAGCAGTCAGGGCAACAACTACGAGCAGTACTTC | TRBJ2-7 | TRBV27 | NA | many
CASSLDDRERGYTF | TGTGCCAGCAGCTTAGATGACAGGGAGCGTGGCTACACCTTC | TRBJ1-2 | TRBV7-2 | TRBD1 | few
CASSFTGPHTGELFF | TGCGCCAGCAGCTTTACAGGGCCCCACACCGGGGAGCTGTTTTTT | TRBJ2-2 | TRBV5-1 | NA | few